This T cell receptor (beta chain) stems from a study of control samples from healthy donors and cancer patients. Sequenced by immunoSEQ multiplex PCR; TCRdb stores in-frame clones only, minus some. Among 150,000 to 200,000 clones listed, 90% to 95% were seen once. Germline V CDR1 and CDR2: MNHEY, SMNVEV (reference sequence). The V gene lost 5 bases and the J gene lost 0 bases, with 14 bases spanning the gap. This CDR3 has 15 amino acids. What was sequenced was blood. The rearrangement uses TRBV27 and TRBJ2-7; TRBD1 is a possible D gene (5 bases). The source of this sequence is a woman aged 25 to 39 in good health. CDR3 region: CASSPTGQGSYEQYF. The CDR3 DNA sequence: TGTGCCAGCAGTCCCACTGGGCAGGGCTCCTACGAGCAGTACTTC.